This TCR beta chain was retrieved from a study of tissue T cells after allogeneic stem cell transplantation. For the study at large: Graft-versus-host disease patients received grafts, several unmodified and three CD34-selected to deplete T cells.

By share, this clone ranks as large. Its antigen is still unknown. This same CDR3 is encoded by further DNA sequences in the sample. Study-wide findings and caveats: Alloreactivity or antigen specificity of tissue TCRs was not determined; some clones might be host cells.

The data were produced by immunoSEQ multiplex PCR, yet TCRdb's version contains in-frame clones alone and is incomplete. The sample holds 2,500 to 3,500 clones, 55% to 70% seen once. Enrolled prospectively were adult allogeneic hematopoietic cell transplant recipients whose graft-versus-host disease was steroid-refractory. Material: jejunal tissue, obtained at autopsy. This sequence originates from a male patient aged 60 or older with steroid-refractory graft-versus-host disease after an allogeneic stem cell transplant. A share of the T cells may be of graft donor origin.

The CDR3, as DNA: TGTGCCAGCAGCTTAGAAAGCGAGACCCAGTACTTC. Its translation is CASSLESETQYF. The chain employs TRBV11-2 and TRBJ2-5; D unresolved. Trimming took 0 bases from V and 5 from J, leaving 4 bases between them. Germline CDR1 reads SGHAT; CDR2 reads FQNNGV. The CDR3 spans 12 residues.